Listed below are T cell receptor beta chains from one sample, sequenced in a study of vaccination and CD4 T cells after COVID-19. TCRdb called the PCR reads again in MiXCR, with one record for every CDR3 protein. The sample contains about 6,300 distinct CDR3 sequences, around 68% of which appear only once. These TCRs' antigens remain unknown. The specimen was CD4+ T cells from blood, cultured in vitro. The receptor source for this set is a human donor who had recovered from COVID-19. CDR3s include the opening cysteine and the closing phenylalanine or tryptophan. A D gene is named only where the DNA matches it firmly. Size values are once, few and many counts, or a class for expanded clones, and some rows have none.

TRBJ1-1 | NA | NA | TRBV7-2 | TGTGCCAGCAGCTGGGAGAACACTGAAGCTTTCTTT | CASSWENTEAFF
TRBJ1-2 | NA | NA | TRBV6-4 | TGTGCCAGCAGCCCGGGACACGGACTAAACTATGGCTACACCTTC | CASSPGHGLNYGYTF
TRBJ2-3 | NA | NA | TRBV2 | TGTGCCAGCAGTCCCCCCTTCACAGATACGCAGTATTTT | CASSPPFTDTQYF
TRBJ1-1 | NA | NA | TRBV7-2 | TGTGCCATCAGAGGAGGGGGGCCTGAAGCTTTCTTT | CAIRGGGPEAFF
TRBJ2-7 | NA | once | TRBV19 | TGTGCCAGTAGTATTGACAGCGGAGACCCCCCCTACGAGCAGTACTTC | CASSIDSGDPPYEQYF
TRBJ1-5 | NA | NA | TRBV19 | TGTGCCAGTAATAAAGGGCAGGGGCTTAATCAGCCCCAGCATTTT | CASNKGQGLNQPQHF
TRBJ1-2 | TRBD1 | few | TRBV20-1 | TGCAGTGCTAGCGGGGACAGGGGCCTCTATGGCTACACCTTC | CSASGDRGLYGYTF
TRBJ1-5 | TRBD1 | NA | TRBV20-1 | TGCAGTGCTAGAGGGGACAGGAATCAGCCCCAGCATTTT | CSARGDRNQPQHF
TRBJ2-7 | NA | NA | TRBV6-1 | TGTGCCAGCAGTGCTCGTCCCTACGAGCAGTACTTC | CASSARPYEQYF
TRBJ1-6 | NA | few | TRBV6-1 | TGTGCCAGCAGCCGAATTTCGGAAGATTCACCCCTCCACTTT | CASSRISEDSPLHF
TRBJ2-7 | NA | few | TRBV6-5 | TGTGCCAGCAGTTACGGGGGTTCGGGGGTCTCCAACGAGCAGTACTTC | CASSYGGSGVSNEQYF
TRBJ2-5 | TRBD2 | NA | TRBV10-2 | TGCGCCAGCAGTGAGTCCCCTACACTAGCGGGAGGGCCCGGGGAGACCCAGTACTTC | CASSESPTLAGGPGETQYF
TRBJ2-7 | TRBD1 | NA | TRBV7-9 | TGTGCCAGCAGCGACGACAGGGTTAAGGACGAGCAGTACTTC | CASSDDRVKDEQYF
TRBJ1-5 | NA | NA | TRBV27 | TGTGCCAGCAGTCCGACCCCAGGGTATCAGCCCCAGCATTTT | CASSPTPGYQPQHF
TRBJ2-2 | NA | few | TRBV20-1 | TGCAGTGCACGACTGTACACCGGGGAGCTGTTTTTT | CSARLYTGELFF
TRBJ1-5 | TRBD1 | NA | TRBV27 | TGTGCCAGCAGTTTATGGGCAGGGGGCAAGTCCGATCAGCCCCAGCATTTT | CASSLWAGGKSDQPQHF
TRBJ1-2 | TRBD1 | NA | TRBV19 | TGTGCCAGTAGTGCCGCAGGGACAGGGTGGTATGGCTACACCTTC | CASSAAGTGWYGYTF
TRBJ2-7 | NA | NA | TRBV5-1 | TGCGCCAGCAGCTTACAGGACAGTCTCTCCTACGAGCAGTACTTC | CASSLQDSLSYEQYF
TRBJ1-1 | TRBD1 | NA | TRBV20-1 | TGCAGTGCTAGGGGTGGGACAGCCACGAGCACTGAAGCTTTCTTT | CSARGGTATSTEAFF
TRBJ1-1 | NA | few | TRBV20-1 | TGCAGTGCTAGAGATCCCCGTAAACAGGGCACTGAAGCTTTCTTT | CSARDPRKQGTEAFF
TRBJ1-1 | TRBD1 | NA | TRBV6-2/TRBV6-3 | TGTGCCAGCAGTCGACCTCAACAGGGGGTGAACACTGAAGCTTTCTTT | CASSRPQQGVNTEAFF
TRBJ1-2 | TRBD1 | once | TRBV6-5 | TGTGCCAGCAGTTCGACAGGGGGCCTGAATGGCTACACCTTC | CASSSTGGLNGYTF
TRBJ1-1 | NA | NA | TRBV19 | TGTGCCAGTAGTATACAACGACGTGTGGGAGCTTTCTTT | CASSIQRRVGAFF
TRBJ2-5 | NA | few | TRBV20-1 | TGCAGTGCTAGAGATTCTTACGGTATAGAGACCCAGTACTTC | CSARDSYGIETQYF
TRBJ2-3 | NA | few | TRBV4-1 | TGCGCCAGCAGCCAAATGGTCTGGGCAGATACGCAGTATTTT | CASSQMVWADTQYF
TRBJ1-5 | NA | few | TRBV6-1 | TGTGCCAGCAGCTTACCAAATCAGCCCCAGCATTTT | CASSLPNQPQHF
TRBJ2-7 | TRBD1 | medium-sized | TRBV5-5 | TGTGCCAGCAGCCCTCGCCCCGGGACAGGGGATCACGAGCAGTACTTC | CASSPRPGTGDHEQYF
TRBJ2-1 | TRBD2 | NA | TRBV20-1 | TGCAGTGCTAGAGGACGAGCGGGAACTGGGGATGAGCAGTTCTTC | CSARGRAGTGDEQFF